This is a list of T cell receptor beta chains from one sample in a study of primary melanoma T cells and metastatic recurrence. Here immunoSEQ multiplex PCR was the method, and the copy in TCRdb shows in-frame clones only, minus some. The table shows approximately 120 clones, with about 89% occurring only once. Sequences were obtained from melanoma tumor tissue. Receptors were obtained from a human donor with melanoma. Both conserved end residues are part of each CDR3.

14	TRBJ1-1	TRBV19	CASSISRGPVGAFF
14	TRBJ2-2	TRBV11-3	CASSSRARTGELFF
17	TRBJ2-3	TRBV5-1	CASSLGQAGGPRDTQYF
13	TRBJ2-7	TRBV6-8	CASSYSRGYEQYF
14	TRBJ2-5	TRBV11-3	CASSQKVGGETQYF
14	TRBJ2-1	TRBV11-3	CASSLVGRNNEQFF
13	TRBJ2-1	TRBV12-5	CATLAKSYNEQFF
15	TRBJ2-1	TRBV19	CASSMGTGAPNEQFF
16	TRBJ2-1	TRBV6-8	CASSDLGGGQADEQFF
16	TRBJ2-1	TRBV11-3	CASSLGLGVTYNEQFF
15	TRBJ2-3	TRBV6-8	CASSYGAGASDTQYF
14	TRBJ1-2	TRBV11-3	CASSLRQGNYGYTF
13	TRBJ2-4	TRBV6-8	CAIRGRLENIQYF
17	TRBJ2-2	TRBV23-1	CASSLRTGGAGTGELFF
14	TRBJ2-3	TRBV6-8	CASSYVAGVDTQYF
14	TRBJ1-4	TRBV6-8	CASRMTGSNEKLFF
17	TRBJ2-6	TRBV18	CASSPSSGGSGANVLTF
13	TRBJ1-3	TRBV7-1	CASSLAQGNTIYF
13	TRBJ1-1	TRBV6-8	CASSYKGNTEAFF
18	TRBJ2-6	TRBV11-3	CASNLVLRGSSGANVLTF
18	TRBJ1-3	TRBV7-5	CASSHRNRAGKSGNTIYF
15	TRBJ2-7	TRBV6-8	CASRPLAGGTYEQYF